The 3 T cell receptor beta chains given below trace back to one sample, sequenced in a study of T cell changes during pregnancy in multiple sclerosis. Assay used: immunoSEQ multiplex PCR; TCRdb lists only in-frame clones, some missing. The repertoire has some 44,000 clones, less than 90% of them found once; the top ten carry more than 0.9%. Specimen: CD4+ T cells from peripheral blood mononuclear cells, collected in the second trimester of pregnancy. Every receptor here comes from a female donor with multiple sclerosis, enrolled in a pregnancy study.

This sequence joins TRBV7-9 and TRBJ2-5, with D tentatively TRBD2 (6 bases). This CDR3 is built from 12 residues. Germline CDR1 reads SEHNR; CDR2 reads FQNEAQ (reference sequence). Trimming shortened V by 5 bases and J by 5 bases, and 9 bases separated the two germline ends. CDR3 amino acids: CASSHTSETQYF. CDR3 bases: TGTGCCAGCAGCCATACTAGCGAGACCCAGTACTTC.

V usage is TRBV4-1 and J usage is TRBJ2-7; TRBD2 agrees at 11 bases. Germline CDR1 MGHRA, CDR2 YSYEKL. V gave up 1 base and J gave up 9 bases; unmatched junction bases: 5. This CDR3 has 14 residues. The CDR3 bases are TGCGCCAGCAGCCAAGTAGCGGGGGGGGTCGGGCAGTACTTC. Protein sequence: CASSQVAGGVGQYF.

This chain links TRBV14 with TRBJ1-4, with D possibly TRBD1 on 6 matching bases. This CDR3 is built from 14 residues. Trimming took 5 bases from V and 7 from J, leaving 14 bases between them. The V gene's germline CDR1 is SGHDN and CDR2 FVKESK. CDR3 nucleotides: TGTGCCAGCAGCGTTACAGGGATGGGTGAAAAACTGTTTTTT. Protein sequence: CASSVTGMGEKLFF.